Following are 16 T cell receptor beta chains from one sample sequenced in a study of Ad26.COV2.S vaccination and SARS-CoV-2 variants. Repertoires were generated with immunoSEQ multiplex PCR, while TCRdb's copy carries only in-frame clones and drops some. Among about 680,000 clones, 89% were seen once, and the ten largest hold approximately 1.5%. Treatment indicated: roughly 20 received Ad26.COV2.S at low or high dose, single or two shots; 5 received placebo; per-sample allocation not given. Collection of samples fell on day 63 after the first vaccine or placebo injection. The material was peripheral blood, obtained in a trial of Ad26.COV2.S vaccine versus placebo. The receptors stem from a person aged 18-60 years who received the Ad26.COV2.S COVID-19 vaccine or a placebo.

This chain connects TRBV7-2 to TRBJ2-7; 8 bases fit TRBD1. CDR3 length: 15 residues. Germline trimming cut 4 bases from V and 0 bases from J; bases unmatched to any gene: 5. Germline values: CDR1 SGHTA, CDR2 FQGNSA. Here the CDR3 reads CASSSSTGDSYEQYF. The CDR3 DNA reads TGTGCCAGCAGCTCGTCGACAGGGGACTCCTACGAGCAGTACTTC.

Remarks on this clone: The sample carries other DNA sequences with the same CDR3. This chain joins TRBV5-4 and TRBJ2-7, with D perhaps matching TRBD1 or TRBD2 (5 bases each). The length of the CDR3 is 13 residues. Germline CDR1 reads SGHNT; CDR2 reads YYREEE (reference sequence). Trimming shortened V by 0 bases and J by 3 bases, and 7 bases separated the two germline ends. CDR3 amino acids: CASSLVGGYEQYF. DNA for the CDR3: TGTGCCAGCAGCTTGGTTGGGGGCTACGAGCAGTACTTC.

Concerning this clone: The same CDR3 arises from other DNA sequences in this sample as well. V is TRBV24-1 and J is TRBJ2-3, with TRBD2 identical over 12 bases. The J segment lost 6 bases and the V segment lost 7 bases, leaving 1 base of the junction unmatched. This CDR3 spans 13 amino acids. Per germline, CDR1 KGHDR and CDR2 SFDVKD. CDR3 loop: CATSGLAGDTQYF. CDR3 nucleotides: TGTGCCACCAGCGGACTAGCGGGGGATACGCAGTATTTT.

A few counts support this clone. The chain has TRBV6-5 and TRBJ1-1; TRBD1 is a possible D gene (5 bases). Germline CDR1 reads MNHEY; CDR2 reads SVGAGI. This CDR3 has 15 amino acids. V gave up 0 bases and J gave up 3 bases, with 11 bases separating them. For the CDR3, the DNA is TGTGCCAGCAGTTACTCGGGGCTCGAGGACACTGAAGCTTTCTTT. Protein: CASSYSGLEDTEAFF.

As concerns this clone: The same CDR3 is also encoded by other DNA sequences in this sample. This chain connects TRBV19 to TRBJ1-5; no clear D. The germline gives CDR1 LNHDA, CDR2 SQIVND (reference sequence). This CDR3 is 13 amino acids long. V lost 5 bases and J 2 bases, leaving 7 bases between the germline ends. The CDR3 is CASSLARNQPQHF. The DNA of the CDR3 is TGTGCCAGTAGTTTGGCACGCAATCAGCCCCAGCATTTT.

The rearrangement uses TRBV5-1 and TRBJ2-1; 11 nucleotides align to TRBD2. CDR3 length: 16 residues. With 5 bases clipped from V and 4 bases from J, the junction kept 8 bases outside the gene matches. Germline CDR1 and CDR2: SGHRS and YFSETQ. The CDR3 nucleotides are TGCGCCAGCAGGGGACTAGCGGACCTCCCGTACAATGAGCAGTTCTTC. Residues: CASRGLADLPYNEQFF. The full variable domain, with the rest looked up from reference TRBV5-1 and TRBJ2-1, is KAGVTQTPRYLIKTRGQQVTLSCSPISGHRSVSWYQQTPGQGLQFLFEYFSETQRNKGNFPGRFSGRQFSNSRSEMNVSTLELGDSALYLCASRGLADLPYNEQFFGPGTRLTVL.

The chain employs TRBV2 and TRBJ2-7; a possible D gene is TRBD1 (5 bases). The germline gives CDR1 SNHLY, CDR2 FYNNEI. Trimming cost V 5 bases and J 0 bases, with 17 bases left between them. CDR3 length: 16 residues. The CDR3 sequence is CASSITDSLNSYEQYF. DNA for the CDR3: TGTGCCAGCAGTATCACCGACAGCCTTAACTCCTACGAGCAGTACTTC.

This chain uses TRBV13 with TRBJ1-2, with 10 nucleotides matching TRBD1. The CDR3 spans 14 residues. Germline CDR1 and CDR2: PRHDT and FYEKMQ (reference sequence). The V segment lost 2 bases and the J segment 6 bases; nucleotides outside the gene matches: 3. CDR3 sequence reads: CASSLRQGADGYTF. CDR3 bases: TGTGCCAGCAGCTTAAGACAGGGGGCAGATGGCTACACCTTC. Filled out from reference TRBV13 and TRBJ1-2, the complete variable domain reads AAGVIQSPRHLIKEKRETATLKCYPIPRHDTVYWYQQGPGQDPQFLISFYEKMQSDKGSIPDRFSAQQFSDYHSELNMSSLELGDSALYFCASSLRQGADGYTFGSGTRLTVV.

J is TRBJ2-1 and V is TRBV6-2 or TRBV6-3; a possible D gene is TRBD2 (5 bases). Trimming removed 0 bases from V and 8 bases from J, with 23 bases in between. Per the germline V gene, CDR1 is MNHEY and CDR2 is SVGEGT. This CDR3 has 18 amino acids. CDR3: CASSYSRGFSHDIYEQFF. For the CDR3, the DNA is TGTGCCAGCAGTTACTCCCGGGGATTTAGCCACGATATCTATGAGCAGTTCTTC.

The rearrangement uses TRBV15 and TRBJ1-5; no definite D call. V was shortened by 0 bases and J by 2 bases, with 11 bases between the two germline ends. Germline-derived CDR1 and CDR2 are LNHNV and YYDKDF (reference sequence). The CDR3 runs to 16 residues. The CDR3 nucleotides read TGTGCCACCAGCAGAGATATTGGGCAAGGCAATCAGCCCCAGCATTTT. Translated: CATSRDIGQGNQPQHF.

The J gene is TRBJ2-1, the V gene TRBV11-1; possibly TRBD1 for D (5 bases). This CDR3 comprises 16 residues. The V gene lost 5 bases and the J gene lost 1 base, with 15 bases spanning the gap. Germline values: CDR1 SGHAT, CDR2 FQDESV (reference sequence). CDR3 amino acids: CASSVRRGGSYNEQFF. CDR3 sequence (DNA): TGTGCCAGCAGCGTACGTAGGGGCGGATCCTACAATGAGCAGTTCTTC.

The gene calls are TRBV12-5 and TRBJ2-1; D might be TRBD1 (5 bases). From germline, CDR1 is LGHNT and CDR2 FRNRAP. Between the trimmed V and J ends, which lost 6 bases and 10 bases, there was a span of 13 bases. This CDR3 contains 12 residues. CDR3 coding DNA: TGTGCTAGTGGCCCAGGGTTTGGAGAGCAGTTCTTC. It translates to CASGPGFGEQFF.

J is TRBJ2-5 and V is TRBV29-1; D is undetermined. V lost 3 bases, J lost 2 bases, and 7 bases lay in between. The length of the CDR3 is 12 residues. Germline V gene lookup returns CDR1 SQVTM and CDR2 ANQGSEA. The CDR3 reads CSVDRLQETQYF. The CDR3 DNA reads TGCAGCGTTGACAGGCTTCAAGAGACCCAGTACTTC.

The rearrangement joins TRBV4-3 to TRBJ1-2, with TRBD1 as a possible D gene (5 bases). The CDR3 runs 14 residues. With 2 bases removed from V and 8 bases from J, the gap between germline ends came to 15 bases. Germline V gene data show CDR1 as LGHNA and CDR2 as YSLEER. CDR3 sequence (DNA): TGCGCCAGCAGCCAATTTGGCGCAGGGTGGGGCTACACCTTC. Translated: CASSQFGAGWGYTF.

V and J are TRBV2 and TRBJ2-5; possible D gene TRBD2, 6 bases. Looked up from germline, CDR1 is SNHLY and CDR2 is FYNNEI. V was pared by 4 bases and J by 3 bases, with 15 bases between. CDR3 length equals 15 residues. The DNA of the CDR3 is TGTGCCAGCAGTGTCAGGCTAGCGATCAAAGAGACCCAGTACTTC. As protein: CASSVRLAIKETQYF.

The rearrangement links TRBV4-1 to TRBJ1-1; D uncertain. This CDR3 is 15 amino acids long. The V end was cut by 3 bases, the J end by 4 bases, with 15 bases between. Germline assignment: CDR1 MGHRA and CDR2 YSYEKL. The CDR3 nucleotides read TGCGCCAGCAGCCAGGCGCGCCTCCTGGGCACTGAAGCTTTCTTT. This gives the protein CASSQARLLGTEAFF.